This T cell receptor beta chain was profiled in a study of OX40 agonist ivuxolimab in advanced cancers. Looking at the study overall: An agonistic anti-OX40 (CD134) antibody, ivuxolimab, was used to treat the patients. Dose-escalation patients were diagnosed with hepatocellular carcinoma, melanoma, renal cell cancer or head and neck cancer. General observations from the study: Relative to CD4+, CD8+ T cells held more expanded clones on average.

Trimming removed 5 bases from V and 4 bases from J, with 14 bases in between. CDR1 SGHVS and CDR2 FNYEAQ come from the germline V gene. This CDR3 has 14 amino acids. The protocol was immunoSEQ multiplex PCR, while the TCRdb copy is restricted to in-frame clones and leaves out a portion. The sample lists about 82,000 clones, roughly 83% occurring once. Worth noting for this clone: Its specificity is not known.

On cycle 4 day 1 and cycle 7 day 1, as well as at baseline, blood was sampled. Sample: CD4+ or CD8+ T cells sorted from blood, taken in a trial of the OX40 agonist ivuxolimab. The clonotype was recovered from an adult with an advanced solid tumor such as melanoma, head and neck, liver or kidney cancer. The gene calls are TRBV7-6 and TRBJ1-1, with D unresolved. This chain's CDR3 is CASSPDSWGTEAFF. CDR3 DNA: TGTGCCAGCAGCCCGGACTCTTGGGGCACTGAAGCTTTCTTT.